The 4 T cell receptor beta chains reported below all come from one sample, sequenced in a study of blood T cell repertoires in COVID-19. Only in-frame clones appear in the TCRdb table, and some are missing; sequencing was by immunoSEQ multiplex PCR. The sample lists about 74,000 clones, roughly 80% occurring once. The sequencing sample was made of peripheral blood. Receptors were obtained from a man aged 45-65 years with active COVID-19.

CDR3 sequence reads: CASSPSGLVSEQYF. The CDR3 region has the DNA TGTGCCAGCTCACCTTCGGGACTAGTCTCCGAGCAGTACTTC. The V gene is TRBV18, the J gene TRBJ2-7, with 8 bases fitting TRBD2. V trimming: 3 bases; J trimming: 6 bases; junction bases outside the gene matches: 7. The length of the CDR3 is 14 residues. The V gene's germline CDR1 is KGHSH and CDR2 LQKENI.

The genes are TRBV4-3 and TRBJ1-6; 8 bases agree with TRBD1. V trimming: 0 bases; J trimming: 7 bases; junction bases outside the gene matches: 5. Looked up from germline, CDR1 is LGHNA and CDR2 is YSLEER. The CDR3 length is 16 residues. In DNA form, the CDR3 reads TGCGCCAGCAGCCAAGAGCTTTACAGGGGGAATTCACCCCTCCACTTT. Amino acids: CASSQELYRGNSPLHF.

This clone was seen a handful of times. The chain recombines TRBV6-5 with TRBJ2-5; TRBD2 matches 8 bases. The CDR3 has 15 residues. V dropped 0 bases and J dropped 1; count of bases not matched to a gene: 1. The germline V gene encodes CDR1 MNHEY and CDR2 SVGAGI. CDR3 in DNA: TGTGCCAGCAGTTACTCCGGGGGGGGCCAAGAGACCCAGTACTTC. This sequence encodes CASSYSGGGQETQYF.

CDR3 sequence (DNA): TGCAGCACCTTAACAGGGGGCGACCGGGGTGGCTACACCTTC. It yields the protein CSTLTGGDRGGYTF. This rearrangement joins TRBV29-1 to TRBJ1-2; 9 bases map to TRBD1. The junction had 14 bases not matched to a gene; V was cut back by 8 bases and J by 7 bases. The CDR3 sequence is 14 residues long. Germline assignment: CDR1 SQVTM and CDR2 ANQGSEA. Filled out from reference TRBV29-1 and TRBJ1-2, the complete variable domain reads SAVISQKPSRDICQRGTSLTIQCQVDSQVTMMFWYRQQPGQSLTLIATANQGSEATYESGFVIDKFPISRPNLTFSTLTVSNMSPEDSSIYLCSTLTGGDRGGYTFGSGTRLTVV.